The rows below give T cell receptor beta chains drawn from one sample of a study of TIL therapy for anti-PD-1-resistant metastatic lung cancer. Assay used: immunoSEQ multiplex PCR; TCRdb lists only in-frame clones, some missing. The profile shows 45,000 to 75,000 clones, about nine tenths of them singletons. The sample consisted of blood, taken at baseline. All receptors derive from a person between 25 and 79 years old with non-small cell lung cancer. CDR3s include the opening cysteine and the closing phenylalanine or tryptophan. The order of the fields is D gene, V gene, clone size, J gene, CDR3 protein, CDR3 DNA. D genes are given only for firm matches. Clone size is stated in some rows and not others, as once, few, many or a class when expanded.

D gene: TRBD1
V gene: TRBV30
clone size: -
J gene: TRBJ2-7
CDR3 protein: CAWIRTGPYEQYF
CDR3 DNA: TGTGCCTGGATTCGGACAGGCCCCTACGAGCAGTACTTC

D gene: -
V gene: TRBV5-1
clone size: few
J gene: TRBJ2-1
CDR3 protein: CASSSDNSYNEQFF
CDR3 DNA: TGCGCCAGCAGCTCCGACAATTCCTACAATGAGCAGTTCTTC

D gene: -
V gene: TRBV27
clone size: -
J gene: TRBJ2-3
CDR3 protein: CASSLPGVTDTQYF
CDR3 DNA: TGTGCCAGCAGTTTGCCAGGGGTCACAGATACGCAGTATTTT

D gene: -
V gene: TRBV6-5
clone size: -
J gene: TRBJ2-3
CDR3 protein: CASSYSRQLDTQYF
CDR3 DNA: TGTGCCAGCAGTTACTCGCGACAATTAGATACGCAGTATTTT

D gene: -
V gene: TRBV5-1
clone size: -
J gene: TRBJ1-3
CDR3 protein: CASSSGLNSGNTIYF
CDR3 DNA: TGCGCCAGCAGCTCTGGACTGAACTCTGGAAACACCATATATTTT

D gene: -
V gene: TRBV28
clone size: -
J gene: TRBJ1-3
CDR3 protein: CASSLGGMANTIYF
CDR3 DNA: TGTGCCAGCAGTTTGGGAGGAATGGCGAACACCATATATTTT

D gene: -
V gene: TRBV25-1
clone size: -
J gene: TRBJ2-7
CDR3 protein: CASSDLPLTAFYF
CDR3 DNA: TGTGCCAGCAGCGACCTACCTCTGACGGCATTTTACTTC

D gene: -
V gene: TRBV12-3/TRBV12-4
clone size: -
J gene: TRBJ1-1
CDR3 protein: CASSGGVNTEAFF
CDR3 DNA: TGTGCCAGCAGCGGGGGGGTGAACACTGAAGCTTTCTTT

D gene: TRBD1
V gene: TRBV5-1
clone size: -
J gene: TRBJ1-4
CDR3 protein: CASSMGQGGEKLFF
CDR3 DNA: TGCGCCAGCAGCATGGGACAGGGGGGTGAAAAACTGTTTTTT

D gene: -
V gene: TRBV25-1
clone size: -
J gene: TRBJ1-6
CDR3 protein: CATQAPGNNNSPLHF
CDR3 DNA: TGTGCCACCCAGGCTCCGGGGAATAATAATTCACCCCTCCACTTT

D gene: -
V gene: TRBV20-1
clone size: -
J gene: TRBJ2-3
CDR3 protein: CSASSGHREQFTQYF
CDR3 DNA: TGCAGTGCTAGTAGCGGCCACCGGGAGCAGTTTACGCAGTATTTT

D gene: -
V gene: TRBV27
clone size: -
J gene: TRBJ2-1
CDR3 protein: CASSLFFKSDGGAGDEQFF
CDR3 DNA: TGTGCCAGCAGTTTATTTTTTAAGTCCGACGGGGGTGCGGGCGATGAGCAGTTCTTC

D gene: -
V gene: TRBV19
clone size: -
J gene: TRBJ2-6
CDR3 protein: CASSSYSRLSPGANVLTF
CDR3 DNA: TGTGCCAGTAGTTCCTACTCCCGATTATCCCCTGGGGCCAACGTCCTGACTTTC

D gene: -
V gene: TRBV9
clone size: once
J gene: TRBJ2-3
CDR3 protein: CASSVGWGVGADTQYF
CDR3 DNA: TGTGCCAGCAGCGTAGGCTGGGGAGTGGGAGCAGATACGCAGTATTTT

D gene: -
V gene: TRBV5-8
clone size: -
J gene: TRBJ2-7
CDR3 protein: CASSRDGTPEQYF
CDR3 DNA: TGTGCCAGCTCAAGGGACGGAACCCCTGAGCAGTACTTC

D gene: -
V gene: TRBV6-5
clone size: -
J gene: TRBJ1-5
CDR3 protein: CASSYSKGQPQHF
CDR3 DNA: TGTGCCAGCAGTTACTCTAAGGGTCAGCCCCAGCATTTT

D gene: -
V gene: TRBV6-5
clone size: once
J gene: TRBJ2-1
CDR3 protein: CASTTHKGAGDEQFF
CDR3 DNA: TGTGCCAGCACTACCCATAAGGGGGCGGGGGATGAGCAGTTCTTC

D gene: TRBD1
V gene: TRBV25-1
clone size: -
J gene: TRBJ1-1
CDR3 protein: CASRRQGFTEAFF
CDR3 DNA: TGTGCCAGCAGACGACAGGGGTTCACTGAAGCTTTCTTT

D gene: TRBD2
V gene: TRBV4-1
clone size: -
J gene: TRBJ2-7
CDR3 protein: CASSLQAGGRPYEQYF
CDR3 DNA: TGCGCCAGCAGCCTACAAGCGGGAGGGCGACCCTACGAGCAGTACTTC

D gene: -
V gene: TRBV12-3/TRBV12-4
clone size: -
J gene: TRBJ1-2
CDR3 protein: CASSFGGSGYTF
CDR3 DNA: TGTGCCAGCAGTTTTGGGGGGTCTGGCTACACCTTC

D gene: -
V gene: TRBV7-6
clone size: -
J gene: TRBJ1-3
CDR3 protein: CASSLVGGSSGNTIYF
CDR3 DNA: TGTGCCAGCAGCTTAGTAGGCGGAAGCTCTGGAAACACCATATATTTT

D gene: -
V gene: TRBV9
clone size: -
J gene: TRBJ2-1
CDR3 protein: CASSVRGGTSYNEQFF
CDR3 DNA: TGTGCCAGCAGCGTACGTGGAGGGACATCCTACAATGAGCAGTTCTTC

D gene: -
V gene: TRBV5-5
clone size: -
J gene: TRBJ1-3
CDR3 protein: CASSLTWGSGNTIYF
CDR3 DNA: TGTGCCAGCAGCTTGACCTGGGGGTCTGGAAACACCATATATTTT

D gene: -
V gene: TRBV19
clone size: -
J gene: TRBJ2-7
CDR3 protein: CASSIGIGLLPYEQYF
CDR3 DNA: TGTGCCAGTAGTATAGGAATAGGACTTCTCCCCTACGAGCAGTACTTC

D gene: TRBD1
V gene: TRBV5-4
clone size: few
J gene: TRBJ2-5
CDR3 protein: CASSLPLGQGIAGETQYF
CDR3 DNA: TGTGCCAGCAGCTTGCCTCTGGGACAGGGGATCGCAGGGGAGACCCAGTACTTC

D gene: TRBD2
V gene: TRBV5-6
clone size: -
J gene: TRBJ2-1
CDR3 protein: CASSFETSGTYNEQFF
CDR3 DNA: TGTGCCAGCAGCTTTGAGACTAGCGGTACCTACAATGAGCAGTTCTTC

D gene: -
V gene: TRBV12-3/TRBV12-4
clone size: -
J gene: TRBJ2-3
CDR3 protein: CASSWGGKDTQYF
CDR3 DNA: TGTGCCAGCAGTTGGGGAGGTAAAGATACGCAGTATTTT

D gene: -
V gene: TRBV10-2
clone size: -
J gene: TRBJ1-2
CDR3 protein: CASMGRGGYTF
CDR3 DNA: TGCGCCAGCATGGGGAGAGGTGGCTACACCTTC

D gene: TRBD1
V gene: TRBV14
clone size: -
J gene: TRBJ2-1
CDR3 protein: CASSQERTGTGNEQFF
CDR3 DNA: TGTGCCAGCAGCCAAGAAAGGACAGGCACGGGCAATGAGCAGTTCTTC

D gene: -
V gene: TRBV11-2
clone size: -
J gene: TRBJ2-5
CDR3 protein: CASWETQYF
CDR3 DNA: TGTGCCAGTTGGGAGACCCAGTACTTC

D gene: -
V gene: TRBV4-1
clone size: few
J gene: TRBJ1-1
CDR3 protein: CASSQYTANTEAFF
CDR3 DNA: TGCGCCAGCAGCCAGTATACAGCAAACACTGAAGCTTTCTTT

D gene: TRBD1
V gene: TRBV7-3
clone size: -
J gene: TRBJ1-1
CDR3 protein: CASSKTGTGGFGPEAFF
CDR3 DNA: TGTGCCAGCAGCAAGACCGGGACAGGGGGATTTGGTCCTGAAGCTTTCTTT

D gene: -
V gene: TRBV6-1
clone size: -
J gene: TRBJ1-5
CDR3 protein: CASSDMGSPEPQHF
CDR3 DNA: TGTGCCAGCAGTGACATGGGGAGTCCGGAGCCCCAGCATTTT

D gene: TRBD2
V gene: TRBV29-1
clone size: -
J gene: TRBJ2-3
CDR3 protein: CSARAGTSVDTQYF
CDR3 DNA: TGCAGCGCCAGAGCGGGGACTTCGGTGGATACGCAGTATTTT

D gene: -
V gene: TRBV10-2
clone size: -
J gene: TRBJ1-1
CDR3 protein: CASSAHLGVTEAFF
CDR3 DNA: TGCGCCAGCAGTGCTCATCTTGGGGTCACTGAAGCTTTCTTT

D gene: -
V gene: TRBV7-9
clone size: -
J gene: TRBJ1-1
CDR3 protein: CASSLGERSGTEAFF
CDR3 DNA: TGTGCCAGCAGCTTGGGAGAAAGGTCGGGGACTGAAGCTTTCTTT

D gene: TRBD1
V gene: TRBV15
clone size: -
J gene: TRBJ1-4
CDR3 protein: CATSRGTGSNEKLFF
CDR3 DNA: TGTGCCACCAGCAGGGGGACAGGGTCTAATGAAAAACTGTTTTTT